These 9 T cell receptor beta chains were sequenced from one sample in a study of blood T cell repertoires in COVID-19. The table came from immunoSEQ multiplex PCR; TCRdb's copy has only in-frame clones and leaves some out. Of some 45,000 clones detected, 87% appear once; the ten largest clones hold 15% to 19%. What was sequenced was peripheral blood. All receptors come from a man aged 60 to 69 with active COVID-19.

The sample holds one count of this clone. The CDR3 sequence: CATSRVAGAGTDTQYF. The CDR3 nucleotides are TGTGCCACCAGCAGAGTAGCGGGGGCGGGTACAGATACGCAGTATTTT. V is TRBV15 and J is TRBJ2-3, with TRBD2 identical over 9 bases. Germline CDR1 and CDR2: LNHNV and YYDKDF (reference sequence). With 1 base clipped from V and 3 bases from J, the junction kept 5 bases outside the gene matches. CDR3 length: 16 residues.

The chain has TRBV27 and TRBJ2-5; D possibly corresponds to TRBD1 (5 bases). This CDR3 comprises 13 residues. In germline, CDR1 is MNHEY, CDR2 SMNVEV (reference sequence). Trimming cost V 0 bases and J 5 bases, with 7 bases left between them. For the CDR3, the DNA is TGTGCCAGCAGTTTATCTTGGGGCGAGACCCAGTACTTC. It encodes CASSLSWGETQYF.

The rearrangement joins TRBV7-2 to TRBJ2-5; 7 bases line up with TRBD2. The CDR3 totals 14 residues. The junction had 2 bases not matched to a gene; V was cut back by 3 bases and J by 1 base. Per germline, CDR1 SGHTA and CDR2 FQGNSA. The CDR3 here is CASSFQRGQETQYF. The CDR3 DNA follows: TGTGCCAGCAGCTTCCAGCGGGGCCAAGAGACCCAGTACTTC. Full variable domain (outside the CDR3, taken from reference TRBV7-2 and TRBJ2-5): GAGVSQSPSNKVTEKGKDVELRCDPISGHTALYWYRQSLGQGLEFLIYFQGNSAPDKSGLPSDRFSAERTGGSVSTLTIQRTQQEDSAVYLCASSFQRGQETQYFGPGTRLLVL.

The chain combines TRBV7-2 with TRBJ1-4; TRBD1 matches 9 bases. CDR1 and CDR2 (germline): SGHTA, FQGNSA. This CDR3 comprises 14 residues. The V gene end was trimmed by 5 bases and the J gene end by 8 bases; junction bases not matched to a gene: 6. CDR3 sequence (DNA): TGTGCCAGCAGCCGCGACAGGGGGGGCGAAAAACTGTTTTTT. Translation gives CASSRDRGGEKLFF.

CDR3 DNA sequence: TGTGCCAGCATTGGCGGGAGCACAGATACGCAGTATTTT. It codes for CASIGGSTDTQYF. The V call is TRBV28, the J call TRBJ2-3, with a weak D call TRBD2 (5 bases). The V end was cut by 7 bases, the J end by 0 bases, with 8 bases between. The CDR3 loop spans 13 amino acids. Germline CDR1 reads MDHEN; CDR2 reads SYDVKM.

With respect to this clone: In the same sample, other DNA sequences code for this CDR3. The chain combines TRBV19 with TRBJ2-7; TRBD1 matches 9 bases. The CDR3 is 14 amino acids. J was trimmed by 3 bases and V by 8 bases; bases with no gene match: 8. The V gene's germline CDR1 is LNHDA and CDR2 SQIVND (reference sequence). The CDR3 reads CASATRDRVYEQYF. CDR3 coding DNA: TGTGCCAGTGCGACCCGGGACAGGGTCTACGAGCAGTACTTC.

This sequence joins TRBV13 and TRBJ2-1, with unresolved D. CDR3 length: 14 amino acids. The germline gives CDR1 PRHDT, CDR2 FYEKMQ (reference sequence). Trimming cost V 0 bases and J 6 bases, with 9 bases left between them. DNA of the CDR3: TGTGCCAGCAGCTTAGGCATTTTGAGCAATGAGCAGTTCTTC. Its protein product is CASSLGILSNEQFF.

The chain couples TRBV5-1 to TRBJ2-1, with a tentative D call TRBD2 (5 bases). V gave up 3 bases and J gave up 7 bases, with 11 bases separating them. The length of the CDR3 is 13 residues. Germline loops: CDR1 SGHRS, CDR2 YFSETQ. The CDR3 protein is CASSSAGRNEQFF. The CDR3 DNA is TGCGCCAGCAGCTCCGCGGGCAGAAATGAGCAGTTCTTC.

The J gene is TRBJ2-7, the V gene TRBV11-2; a weak D match, TRBD1 (6 bases). V lost 3 bases to trimming and J lost 0 bases, with 9 bases between them. The CDR3 covers 14 residues. The V gene's germline CDR1 is SGHAT and CDR2 FQNNGV. The CDR3 nucleotides are TGTGCCAGCAGCTTCGGGACAATCTCCTACGAGCAGTACTTC. It translates to CASSFGTISYEQYF. The whole variable domain, filled in from reference TRBV11-2 and TRBJ2-7, reads EAGVAQSPRYKIIEKRQSVAFWCNPISGHATLYWYQQILGQGPKLLIQFQNNGVVDDSQLPKDRFSAERLKGVDSTLKIQPAKLEDSAVYLCASSFGTISYEQYFGPGTRLTVT.